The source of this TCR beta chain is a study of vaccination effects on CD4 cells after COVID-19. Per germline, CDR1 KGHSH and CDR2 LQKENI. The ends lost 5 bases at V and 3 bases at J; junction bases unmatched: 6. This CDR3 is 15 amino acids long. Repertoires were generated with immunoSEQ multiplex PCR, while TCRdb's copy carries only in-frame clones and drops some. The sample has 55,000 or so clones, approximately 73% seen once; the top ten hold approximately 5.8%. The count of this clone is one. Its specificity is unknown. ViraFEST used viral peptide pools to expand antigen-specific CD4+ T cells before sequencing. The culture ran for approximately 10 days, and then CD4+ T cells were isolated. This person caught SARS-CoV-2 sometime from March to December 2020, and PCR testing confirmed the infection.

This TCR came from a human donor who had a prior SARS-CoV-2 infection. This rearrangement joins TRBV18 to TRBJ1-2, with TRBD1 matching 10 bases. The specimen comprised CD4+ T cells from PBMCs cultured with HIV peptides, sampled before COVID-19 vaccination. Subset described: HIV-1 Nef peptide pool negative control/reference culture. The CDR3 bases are TGTGCCAGCTCATCGAGGACAGGGGGTGACTATGGCTACACCTTC. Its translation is CASSSRTGGDYGYTF.